This T cell receptor (beta chain) comes out of a study of cytomegalovirus exposure and HLA in healthy donors. Study-wide findings and caveats: When a later analysis was performed, an Asian-associated ancestry cluster reportedly had fewer N-insertions than the roughly 630-donor mean.

This clone turned up a few times. Its antigen is as yet unknown. With 60 Vbeta and 13 Jbeta primers, the PCR was carried out. Sequenced by immunoSEQ multiplex PCR; TCRdb stores in-frame clones only, minus some. The sample has approximately 170,000 clones, roughly 70% seen once. The CDR3 extends over 17 amino acids. The V gene's germline CDR1 is SGHTA and CDR2 FQGNSA. V lost 1 base, J lost 2 bases, and 6 bases stayed unmatched. This TCR derives from a woman aged 40 to 50 in good health and CMV-seropositive. The chain has TRBV7-2 and TRBJ2-5; 11 bases map to TRBD2. Sequenced input: PBMCs. The CDR3, as DNA: TGTGCCAGCAGCTTAGTCGCACTAGCGGGGGCACAAGAGACCCAGTACTTC. Its protein is CASSLVALAGAQETQYF.